The source of this T cell receptor (beta chain) is a study of T cells in Graves' hyperthyroidism and ophthalmopathy. Template material for amplifying TCR beta CDR3 regions consisted of RNA transcripts. First-round RT-PCR with HTBI primers amplified the TCR CDR3 region. TCRdb re-derived calls from the multiplex PCR reads in MiXCR, one entry per CDR3 protein. This table holds 550,000 to 800,000 distinct CDR3 sequences, less than 20% found once. The CDR3 loop spans 18 amino acids. Germline V gives CDR1 MDHEN, CDR2 SYDVKM. J gave up 1 base and V 2 bases, and 8 bases lay outside the gene matches. PBMCs were sourced from approximately 9 ml fresh peripheral blood. This clonotype was counted ten times or more.

The material sequenced was blood. The rearrangement joins TRBV28 to TRBJ2-4, with TRBD2 identical over 10 bases. This receptor was taken from a man aged 18 to 35 with Graves' hyperthyroidism. The CDR3 is CASSLALAGWGAKNIQYF. CDR3 DNA sequence: TGTGCCAGCAGTTTAGCACTAGCGGGATGGGGGGCCAAAAACATTCAGTACTTC. Full variable domain (remainder filled in from reference TRBV28 and TRBJ2-4): DVKVTQSSRYLVKRTGEKVFLECVQDMDHENMFWYRQDPGLGLRLIYFSYDVKMKEKGDIPEGYSVSREKKERFSLILESASTNQTSMYLCASSLALAGWGAKNIQYFGAGTRLSVL.